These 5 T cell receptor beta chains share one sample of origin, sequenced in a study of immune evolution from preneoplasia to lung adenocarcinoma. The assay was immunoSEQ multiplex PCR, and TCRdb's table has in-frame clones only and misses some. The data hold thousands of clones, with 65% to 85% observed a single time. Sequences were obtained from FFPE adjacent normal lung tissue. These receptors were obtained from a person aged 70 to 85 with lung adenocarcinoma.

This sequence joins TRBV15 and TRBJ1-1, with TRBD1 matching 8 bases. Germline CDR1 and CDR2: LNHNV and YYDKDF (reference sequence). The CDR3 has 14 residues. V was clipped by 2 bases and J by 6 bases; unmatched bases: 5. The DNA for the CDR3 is TGTGCCACCAGCAGACAGACAGGGGTCTCTGAAGCTTTCTTT. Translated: CATSRQTGVSEAFF. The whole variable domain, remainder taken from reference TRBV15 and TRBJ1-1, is DAMVIQNPRYQVTQFGKPVTLSCSQTLNHNVMYWYQQKSSQAPKLLFHYYDKDFNNEADTPDNFQSRRPNTSFCFLDIRSPGLGDTAMYLCATSRQTGVSEAFFGQGTRLTVV.

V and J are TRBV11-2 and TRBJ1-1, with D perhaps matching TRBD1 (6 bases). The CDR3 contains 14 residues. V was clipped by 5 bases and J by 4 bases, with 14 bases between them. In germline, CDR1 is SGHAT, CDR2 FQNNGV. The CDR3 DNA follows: TGTGCCAGCAGCAATAATTTCAGGGGCACTGAAGCTTTCTTT. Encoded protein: CASSNNFRGTEAFF.

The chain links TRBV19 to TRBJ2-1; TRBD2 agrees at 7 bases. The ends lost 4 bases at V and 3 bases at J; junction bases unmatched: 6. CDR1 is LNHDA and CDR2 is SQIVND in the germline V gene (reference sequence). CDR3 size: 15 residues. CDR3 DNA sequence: TGTGCCAGTAGTAGGGGACTAAGCCGCTACAATGAGCAGTTCTTC. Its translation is CASSRGLSRYNEQFF.

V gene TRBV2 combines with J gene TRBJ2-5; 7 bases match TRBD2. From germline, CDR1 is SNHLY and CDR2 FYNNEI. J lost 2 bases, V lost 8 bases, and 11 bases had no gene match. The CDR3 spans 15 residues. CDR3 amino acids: CASARILAPQETQYF. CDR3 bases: TGTGCCAGCGCTCGGATACTAGCGCCTCAAGAGACCCAGTACTTC.

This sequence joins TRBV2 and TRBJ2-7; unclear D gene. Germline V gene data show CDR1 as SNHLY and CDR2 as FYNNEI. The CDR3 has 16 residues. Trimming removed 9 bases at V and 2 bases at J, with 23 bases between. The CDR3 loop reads CASVAGGTKSTYEQYF. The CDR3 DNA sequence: TGTGCCAGTGTGGCAGGCGGTACTAAATCGACCTACGAGCAGTACTTC.